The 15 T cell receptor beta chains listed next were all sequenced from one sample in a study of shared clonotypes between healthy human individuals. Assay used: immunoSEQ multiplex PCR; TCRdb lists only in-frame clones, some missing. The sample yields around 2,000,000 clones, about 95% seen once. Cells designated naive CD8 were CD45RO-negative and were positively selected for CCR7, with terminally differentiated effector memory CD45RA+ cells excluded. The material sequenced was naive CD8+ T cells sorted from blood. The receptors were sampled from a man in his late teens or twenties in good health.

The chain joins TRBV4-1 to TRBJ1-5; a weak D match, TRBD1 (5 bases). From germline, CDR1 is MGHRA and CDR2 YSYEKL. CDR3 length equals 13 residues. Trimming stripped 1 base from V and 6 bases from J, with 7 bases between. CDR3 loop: CASSQGGRQPQHF. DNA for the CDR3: TGCGCCAGCAGCCAAGGGGGACGTCAGCCCCAGCATTTT.

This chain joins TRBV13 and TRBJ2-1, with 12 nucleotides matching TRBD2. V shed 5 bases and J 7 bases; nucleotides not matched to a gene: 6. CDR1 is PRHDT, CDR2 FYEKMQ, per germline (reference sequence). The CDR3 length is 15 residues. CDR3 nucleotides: TGTGCCAGCAGCCTCGGACTAGCGGGAATTAATGAGCAGTTCTTC. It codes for CASSLGLAGINEQFF. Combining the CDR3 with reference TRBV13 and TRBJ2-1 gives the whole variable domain AAGVIQSPRHLIKEKRETATLKCYPIPRHDTVYWYQQGPGQDPQFLISFYEKMQSDKGSIPDRFSAQQFSDYHSELNMSSLELGDSALYFCASSLGLAGINEQFFGPGTRLTVL.

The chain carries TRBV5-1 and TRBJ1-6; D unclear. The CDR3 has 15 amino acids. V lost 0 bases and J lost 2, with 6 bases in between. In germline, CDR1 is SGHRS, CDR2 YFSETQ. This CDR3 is CASSLEGPYNSPLHF. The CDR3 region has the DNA TGCGCCAGCAGCTTGGAGGGCCCCTATAATTCACCCCTCCACTTT.

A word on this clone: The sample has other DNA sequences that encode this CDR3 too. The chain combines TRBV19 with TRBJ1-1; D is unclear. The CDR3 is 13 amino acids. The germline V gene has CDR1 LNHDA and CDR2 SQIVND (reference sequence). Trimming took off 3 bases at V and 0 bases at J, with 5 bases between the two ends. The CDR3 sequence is CASSIGVNTEAFF. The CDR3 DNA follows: TGTGCCAGTAGTATTGGGGTGAACACTGAAGCTTTCTTT.

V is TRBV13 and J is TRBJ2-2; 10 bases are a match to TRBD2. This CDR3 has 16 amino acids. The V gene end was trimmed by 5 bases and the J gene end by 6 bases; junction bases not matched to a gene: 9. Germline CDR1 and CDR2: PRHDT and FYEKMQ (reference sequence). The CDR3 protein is CASSPRAGGVSGELFF. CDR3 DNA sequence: TGTGCCAGCAGCCCGAGAGCGGGAGGGGTTTCCGGGGAGCTGTTTTTT.

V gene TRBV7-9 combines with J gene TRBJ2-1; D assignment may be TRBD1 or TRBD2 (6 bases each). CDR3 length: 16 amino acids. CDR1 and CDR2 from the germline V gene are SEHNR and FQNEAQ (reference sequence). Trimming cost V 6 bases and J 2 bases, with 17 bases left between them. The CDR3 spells CASSSGAGPPYNEQFF. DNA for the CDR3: TGTGCCAGCAGTTCAGGGGCGGGGCCTCCCTACAATGAGCAGTTCTTC.

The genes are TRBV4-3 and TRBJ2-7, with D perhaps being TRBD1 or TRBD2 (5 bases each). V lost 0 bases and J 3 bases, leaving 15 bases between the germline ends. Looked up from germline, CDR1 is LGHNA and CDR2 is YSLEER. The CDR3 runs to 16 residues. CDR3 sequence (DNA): TGCGCCAGCAGCCAAGATGGCGAGGGGTTCAACTACGAGCAGTACTTC. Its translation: CASSQDGEGFNYEQYF.

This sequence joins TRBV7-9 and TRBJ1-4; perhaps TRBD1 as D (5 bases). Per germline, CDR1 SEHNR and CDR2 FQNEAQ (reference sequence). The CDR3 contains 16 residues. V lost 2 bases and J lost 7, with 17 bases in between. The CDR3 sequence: CASSLQDAGTGEKLFF. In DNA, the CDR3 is TGTGCCAGCAGCTTACAAGACGCAGGGACGGGTGAAAAACTGTTTTTT. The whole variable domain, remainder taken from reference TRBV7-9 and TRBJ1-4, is DTGVSQNPRHKITKRGQNVTFRCDPISEHNRLYWYRQTLGQGPEFLTYFQNEAQLEKSRLLSDRFSAERPKGSFSTLEIQRTEQGDSAMYLCASSLQDAGTGEKLFFGSGTQLSVL.

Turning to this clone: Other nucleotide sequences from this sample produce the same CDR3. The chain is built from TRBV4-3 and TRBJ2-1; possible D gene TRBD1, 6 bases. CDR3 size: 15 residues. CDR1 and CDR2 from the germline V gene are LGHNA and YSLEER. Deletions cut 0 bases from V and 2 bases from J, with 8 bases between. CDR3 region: CASSQDRGTYNEQFF. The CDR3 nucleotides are TGCGCCAGCAGCCAAGACAGGGGCACCTACAATGAGCAGTTCTTC.

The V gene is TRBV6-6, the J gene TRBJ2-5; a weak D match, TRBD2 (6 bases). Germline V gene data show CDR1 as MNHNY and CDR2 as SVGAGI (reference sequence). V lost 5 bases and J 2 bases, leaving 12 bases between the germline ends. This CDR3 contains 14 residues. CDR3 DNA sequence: TGTGCCAGCAGTGTTGGGACTGCACAAGAGACCCAGTACTTC. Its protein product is CASSVGTAQETQYF.

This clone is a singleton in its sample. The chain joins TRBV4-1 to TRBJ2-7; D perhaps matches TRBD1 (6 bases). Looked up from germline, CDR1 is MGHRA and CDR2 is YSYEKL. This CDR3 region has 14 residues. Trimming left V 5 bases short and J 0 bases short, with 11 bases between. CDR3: CASSSGTFSYEQYF. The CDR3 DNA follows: TGCGCCAGCAGCTCCGGGACATTCTCCTACGAGCAGTACTTC.

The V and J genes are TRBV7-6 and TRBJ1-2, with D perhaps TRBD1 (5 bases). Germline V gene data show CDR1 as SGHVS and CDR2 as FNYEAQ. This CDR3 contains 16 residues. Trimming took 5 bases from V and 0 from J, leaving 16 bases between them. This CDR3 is CASSPTGGAANYGYTF. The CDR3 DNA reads TGTGCCAGCAGCCCAACCGGCGGGGCTGCTAACTATGGCTACACCTTC. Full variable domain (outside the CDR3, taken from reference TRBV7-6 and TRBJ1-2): GAGVSQSPRYKVTKRGQDVALRCDPISGHVSLYWYRQALGQGPEFLTYFNYEAQQDKSGLPNDRFSAERPEGSISTLTIQRTEQRDSAMYRCASSPTGGAANYGYTFGSGTRLTVV.

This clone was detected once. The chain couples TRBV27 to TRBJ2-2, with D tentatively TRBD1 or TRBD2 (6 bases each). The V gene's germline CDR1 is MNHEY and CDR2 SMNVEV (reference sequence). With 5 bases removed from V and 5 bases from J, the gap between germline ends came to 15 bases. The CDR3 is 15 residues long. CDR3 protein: CASSPKTGGTGELFF. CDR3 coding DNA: TGTGCCAGCAGTCCTAAGACAGGAGGGACCGGGGAGCTGTTTTTT.

The CDR3 region is CASSPGLEYTGELFF. The CDR3 DNA follows: TGTGCCAGCAGCCCGGGACTAGAGTACACCGGGGAGCTGTTTTTT. The J gene is TRBJ2-2, the V gene TRBV28; 8 nucleotides line up with TRBD2. The trim removed 6 bases at V and 3 bases at J, leaving 6 bases unmatched. Germline V gene sequence: CDR1 MDHEN, CDR2 SYDVKM. The CDR3 length is 15 residues.

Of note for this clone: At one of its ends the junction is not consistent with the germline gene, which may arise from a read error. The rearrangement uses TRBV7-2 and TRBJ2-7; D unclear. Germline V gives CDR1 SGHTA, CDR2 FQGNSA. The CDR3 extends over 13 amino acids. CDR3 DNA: TGTGCCAGCGGCTTAACCGTCAACTACGAGCAGTACTTC. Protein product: CASGLTVNYEQYF. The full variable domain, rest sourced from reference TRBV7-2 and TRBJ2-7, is GAGVSQSPSNKVTEKGKDVELRCDPISGHTALYWYRQSLGQGLEFLIYFQGNSAPDKSGLPSDRFSAERTGGSVSTLTIQRTQQEDSAVYLCASGLTVNYEQYFGPGTRLTVT.